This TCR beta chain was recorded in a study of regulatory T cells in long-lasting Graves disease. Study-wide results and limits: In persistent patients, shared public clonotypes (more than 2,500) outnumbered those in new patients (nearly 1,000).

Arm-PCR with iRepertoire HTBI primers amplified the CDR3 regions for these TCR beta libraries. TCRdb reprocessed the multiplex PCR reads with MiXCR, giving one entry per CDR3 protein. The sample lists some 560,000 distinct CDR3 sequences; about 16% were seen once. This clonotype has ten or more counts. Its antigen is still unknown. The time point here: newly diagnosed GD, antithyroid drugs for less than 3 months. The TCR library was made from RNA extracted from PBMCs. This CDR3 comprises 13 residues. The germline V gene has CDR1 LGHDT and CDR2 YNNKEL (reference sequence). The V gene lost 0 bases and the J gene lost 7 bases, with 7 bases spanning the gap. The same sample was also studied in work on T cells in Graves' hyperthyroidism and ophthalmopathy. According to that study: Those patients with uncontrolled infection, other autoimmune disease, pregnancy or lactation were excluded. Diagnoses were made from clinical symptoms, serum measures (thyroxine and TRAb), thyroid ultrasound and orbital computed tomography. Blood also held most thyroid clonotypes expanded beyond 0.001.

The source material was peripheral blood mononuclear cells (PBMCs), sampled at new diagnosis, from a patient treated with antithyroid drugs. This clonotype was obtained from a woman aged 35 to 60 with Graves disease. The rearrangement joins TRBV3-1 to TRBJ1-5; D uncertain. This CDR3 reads CASSQDVGQPQHF. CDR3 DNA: TGTGCCAGCAGCCAAGATGTGGGGCAGCCCCAGCATTTT.